The clone carrying this T cell receptor beta chain was picked up many times. This record belongs to a study of T cells in Graves' hyperthyroidism and ophthalmopathy. On the study more broadly: At initial diagnosis, before any treatment had begun, peripheral blood was obtained.

RNA transcripts were the template for amplifying TCR beta CDR3 regions. HTBI primers were the set used in a first-round RT-PCR of the TCR CDR3. Using its own MiXCR run on the multiplex PCR reads, TCRdb lists one record per CDR3 protein. The repertoire includes approximately 300,000 distinct CDR3 sequences, roughly 17% of them detected once, and roughly 31% sits in the top ten. Patients between 18 and 65 years old had hyperthyroidism, newly diagnosed and lasting under 2 months. Pregnant or lactating patients were excluded, as were those with uncontrolled infection or other autoimmune disease. The PBMCs had their origin in approximately 10 ml of fresh peripheral blood. With V trimmed by 5 bases and J by 9 bases, 9 bases remained unmatched. Germline V lookup: CDR1 LGHDT, CDR2 YNNKEL (reference sequence). This CDR3 is 14 amino acids long.

The clonotype originates from a man aged 25-45 years with Graves' hyperthyroidism. This chain connects TRBV3-1 to TRBJ2-4, with TRBD1 matching 8 bases. The material sequenced was blood. The CDR3 protein is CASSSEDRVVIQYF. DNA for the CDR3: TGTGCCAGCAGCTCCGAGGACAGGGTGGTCATTCAGTACTTC.